Each of the 32 T cell receptor beta chains below was sequenced from the same sample in a study of T cell repertoires in cytomegalovirus infection. Via MiXCR, TCRdb re-called the reads, giving one row per CDR3 protein. The table shows under 350,000 distinct CDR3 sequences, with approximately 22% occurring only once. Their antigen targets remain unknown. This sample comprised cultured PBMCs, obtained from culture after CMV antigen stimulation. Receptors originate from a human donor in good health (CMV status not recorded). Some clones in this sample may be carry-over from other donors' samples.

There are a few counts of this clonotype. The chain has TRBV11-1 and TRBJ2-3; 11 bases line up with TRBD2. Germline assignment: CDR1 SGHAT and CDR2 FQDESV (reference sequence). This CDR3 spans 18 amino acids. J lost 1 base, V lost 1 base, and 7 bases had no gene match. CDR3 amino acids: CASSLVGTSGLGTDTQYF. CDR3 in DNA: TGTGCCAGCAGCTTAGTCGGGACTAGCGGACTCGGCACAGATACGCAGTATTTT.

The rearrangement joins TRBV28 to TRBJ1-5; 7 nucleotides align to TRBD1. The CDR3 consists of 16 residues. Germline CDR1 and CDR2: MDHEN and SYDVKM. V trimming: 5 bases; J trimming: 7 bases; junction bases outside the gene matches: 14. The CDR3 DNA sequence: TGTGCCAGCAGTCTCCCAGGGGGGGGGGGCCAGCAGCCCCAGCATTTT. Its translation: CASSLPGGGGQQPQHF.

The chain has TRBV20-1 and TRBJ2-7, with D unresolved. From germline, CDR1 is DFQATT and CDR2 SNEGSKA (reference sequence). Deletions cut 6 bases from V and 3 bases from J, with 18 bases between. The CDR3 is made up of 14 amino acids. In DNA, the CDR3 is TGCAGTGCGCAGCCAGTGGCGGTCCGCTACGAGCAGTACTTC. Translating it yields CSAQPVAVRYEQYF.

This clonotype showed up just a few times. J is TRBJ2-3 and V is TRBV4-1; 12 bases align to TRBD2. The CDR3 has 16 residues. Unmatched junction bases numbered 3, after V lost 4 bases and J lost 1 base. Per the germline V gene, CDR1 is MGHRA and CDR2 is YSYEKL. The CDR3 protein is CASSLLAGGRTDTQYF. CDR3 nucleotides: TGCGCCAGCAGCCTACTAGCGGGAGGACGCACAGATACGCAGTATTTT.

This clonotype was seen only a few times. The J gene is TRBJ2-5, the V gene TRBV7-2; 11 bases are shared with TRBD2. CDR3 length: 18 amino acids. J gave up 1 base and V 1 base, and 8 bases lay outside the gene matches. CDR1 and CDR2 (germline): SGHTA, FQGNSA. CDR3 nucleotides: TGTGCCAGCAGCTTAGTCGTAGCGGGAGGGACCTTCCAAGAGACCCAGTACTTC. Translating it yields CASSLVVAGGTFQETQYF. The whole variable domain, filled in from reference TRBV7-2 and TRBJ2-5, reads GAGVSQSPSNKVTEKGKDVELRCDPISGHTALYWYRQSLGQGLEFLIYFQGNSAPDKSGLPSDRFSAERTGGSVSTLTIQRTQQEDSAVYLCASSLVVAGGTFQETQYFGPGTRLLVL.

The gene calls are TRBV28 and TRBJ1-1, with 7 bases matching TRBD1. This CDR3 has 13 residues. CDR1 and CDR2 from the germline V gene are MDHEN and SYDVKM. Trimming took 2 bases from V and 8 from J; bases not matched to a gene: 5. CDR3 DNA sequence: TGTGCCAGCAGTTTAGGCAGGGGGAGCGAAGCTTTCTTT. Translation: CASSLGRGSEAFF. Together with reference TRBV28 and TRBJ1-1, the CDR3 gives the full variable domain: DVKVTQSSRYLVKRTGEKVFLECVQDMDHENMFWYRQDPGLGLRLIYFSYDVKMKEKGDIPEGYSVSREKKERFSLILESASTNQTSMYLCASSLGRGSEAFFGQGTRLTVV.

This clonotype has ten or more counts. The CDR3 sequence is CASSLWKGDTGELFF. As DNA, the CDR3 is TGTGCCAGCAGCTTATGGAAAGGAGACACCGGGGAGCTGTTTTTT. V is TRBV7-2 and J is TRBJ2-2; D uncertain. Germline CDR1 SGHTA, CDR2 FQGNSA. The ends were cut back, 2 bases at V and 3 bases at J, with 10 bases in the middle. The CDR3 sequence is 15 residues long.

V usage is TRBV12-3 or TRBV12-4 and J usage is TRBJ1-1; D ambiguous. The V and J ends lost 6 bases and 8 bases respectively, with 16 bases between them. This CDR3 has 13 amino acids. The CDR3 here is CASSPVGRGEAFF. The CDR3 DNA reads TGTGCCAGCAGCCCAGTGGGTCGGGGAGAAGCTTTCTTT.

This clonotype was observed a handful of times. The rearrangement links TRBV7-8 to TRBJ1-6; 9 bases are a match to TRBD1. Germline CDR1 and CDR2: SGHVS and FQNEAQ. V gave up 4 bases and J gave up 8 bases; unmatched junction bases: 6. The length of the CDR3 is 15 residues. As DNA, the CDR3 is TGTGCCAGCAGCTCGGGACAGGGAGTTTATTCACCCCTCCACTTT. Translated: CASSSGQGVYSPLHF.

This clonotype was seen a few times. The chain links TRBV12-3 or TRBV12-4 to TRBJ2-2; maybe TRBD2 (6 bases). This CDR3 has 18 amino acids. The germline V and J ends were trimmed by 7 bases and 7 bases, with 28 bases remaining between them. The CDR3 nucleotides are TGTGCCAGCACCATTCAGGCGGGACCCCAACTGGGAATCGGGGAGCTGTTTTTT. Translating gives CASTIQAGPQLGIGELFF.

This clonotype turned up a few times. J is TRBJ2-1 and V is TRBV7-9; 9 nucleotides agree with TRBD2. Germline CDR1 is SEHNR and CDR2 is FQNEAQ (reference sequence). The trim removed 6 bases at V and 0 bases at J, leaving 6 bases unmatched. The CDR3 consists of 16 residues. In nucleotides, the CDR3 is TGTGCCAGCAGGGGGACTAGCCCCAGCTCCTACAATGAGCAGTTCTTC. Translated: CASRGTSPSSYNEQFF. Full variable domain (rest looked up from reference TRBV7-9 and TRBJ2-1): DTGVSQNPRHKITKRGQNVTFRCDPISEHNRLYWYRQTLGQGPEFLTYFQNEAQLEKSRLLSDRFSAERPKGSFSTLEIQRTEQGDSAMYLCASRGTSPSSYNEQFFGPGTRLTVL.

This chain joins TRBV27 and TRBJ2-1; 8 bases are shared with TRBD1. Germline CDR1 and CDR2: MNHEY and SMNVEV (reference sequence). CDR3 size: 15 residues. V shed 4 bases, J shed 4 bases, and the junction held 6 bases outside the gene matches. In DNA, the CDR3 is TGTGCCAGCAGTTCATCGGGACAGGTGTACAATGAGCAGTTCTTC. Translation: CASSSSGQVYNEQFF.

This clonotype was seen a few times. The chain links TRBV20-1 to TRBJ2-2; either TRBD1 or TRBD2 may supply D (7 bases each). V lost 4 bases to trimming and J lost 5 bases, with 17 bases between them. The germline V gene has CDR1 DFQATT and CDR2 SNEGSKA (reference sequence). The CDR3 has 15 residues. The DNA for the CDR3 is TGCAGTGCTAACGACAGGGAGCGGGGTACCGGGGAGCTGTTTTTT. Translating gives CSANDRERGTGELFF.

This clonotype came up a few times. The chain's CDR3 is CASSQDRGRMNTEAFF. The CDR3 DNA is TGCGCCAGCAGCCAAGATCGAGGGCGAATGAACACTGAAGCTTTCTTT. The rearrangement uses TRBV4-1 and TRBJ1-1; D unclear. V lost 0 bases, J lost 0 bases, and 11 bases lay in between. CDR3 length: 16 residues. Germline CDR1 MGHRA, CDR2 YSYEKL.

The chain combines TRBV27 with TRBJ1-1; D gene unclear. The V gene's germline CDR1 is MNHEY and CDR2 SMNVEV (reference sequence). V was pared by 0 bases and J by 11 bases, with 16 bases between. The CDR3 runs to 14 residues. The CDR3 nucleotides read TGTGCCAGCAGTTTATCGATTGGCAGCCAAAGTGCTTTCTTT. Translated, it gives CASSLSIGSQSAFF.

This clonotype was seen only a few times. The chain is built from TRBV19 and TRBJ1-1, with unresolved D. V dropped 3 bases and J dropped 8 bases, with 10 bases sitting between them. The CDR3 is 12 amino acids. Germline V CDR1 and CDR2: LNHDA, SQIVND (reference sequence). The chain's CDR3 is CASSMAGREAFF. CDR3 in DNA: TGTGCCAGTAGTATGGCCGGGAGGGAAGCTTTCTTT.

This clonotype was counted between two and nine times. This CDR3 is CASTEPGGVNEQFF. CDR3 DNA sequence: TGTGCCAGCACCGAGCCGGGAGGGGTAAATGAGCAGTTCTTC. V is TRBV6-1 and J is TRBJ2-1, with 8 bases that match TRBD2. Trimming removed 7 bases from V and 7 bases from J; junction bases left unmatched: 9. CDR3 length: 14 amino acids. Germline values: CDR1 MNHNS, CDR2 SASEGT.

This clonotype was seen a handful of times. This chain connects TRBV5-4 to TRBJ1-3, with D hard to call. The length of the CDR3 is 15 residues. Trimming took 0 bases from V and 4 from J, leaving 11 bases between them. Germline V gene sequence: CDR1 SGHNT, CDR2 YYREEE (reference sequence). DNA for the CDR3: TGTGCCAGCAGCTTGGTCCCCGACGCCGGAAACACCATATATTTT. Amino acid sequence: CASSLVPDAGNTIYF.

This clonotype was counted between two and nine times. The rearrangement joins TRBV12-3 or TRBV12-4 to TRBJ1-4, with 7 bases lining up with TRBD1. The CDR3 runs 15 residues. Trimming took 6 bases from V and 8 from J; bases not matched to a gene: 12. The chain's CDR3 is CASSRTIGTEEKLFF. CDR3 nucleotides: TGTGCCAGCAGCCGAACTATCGGGACAGAAGAAAAACTGTTTTTT.

This clonotype was found many times. The chain carries TRBV11-2 and TRBJ2-5, with unresolved D. Germline CDR1 reads SGHAT; CDR2 reads FQNNGV. This CDR3 is 14 amino acids long. The germline V and J ends were trimmed by 7 bases and 9 bases, with 21 bases remaining between them. The CDR3 DNA reads as TGTGCCAGCAAACCAGACCCTGCTGTTTGGGCCCAGTACTTC. The encoded protein is CASKPDPAVWAQYF.

The chain carries TRBV7-8 and TRBJ2-1, with D tentatively TRBD1 (6 bases). Trimming removed 5 bases at V and 7 bases at J, with 12 bases between. The CDR3 length is 13 residues. CDR1 is SGHVS, CDR2 FQNEAQ, per germline. Here the CDR3 DNA reads TGTGCCAGCAGCCCAATCAGGGGAAATGAGCAGTTCTTC. Translating gives CASSPIRGNEQFF.

This clonotype has more than one count but fewer than ten. The chain uses TRBV5-6 and TRBJ2-5, with no clear D. The CDR3 is made up of 14 amino acids. Germline V gene data show CDR1 as SGHDT and CDR2 as YYEEEE. The V end lost 4 bases, the J end lost 9 bases, and 19 bases lay between the germline ends. The CDR3 DNA reads TGTGCCAGCAGCCCCAGTTTGATCGTGTACTCCCAGTACTTC. Protein sequence: CASSPSLIVYSQYF. The whole variable domain, remainder taken from reference TRBV5-6 and TRBJ2-5, is DAGVTQSPTHLIKTRGQQVTLRCSPKSGHDTVSWYQQALGQGPQFIFQYYEEEERQRGNFPDRFSGHQFPNYSSELNVNALLLGDSALYLCASSPSLIVYSQYFGPGTRLLVL.

This clonotype was seen only a few times. The chain recombines TRBV24-1 with TRBJ2-1; 7 bases fit TRBD2. Germline CDR1 and CDR2: KGHDR and SFDVKD. This CDR3 spans 14 amino acids. The V and J ends lost 3 bases and 10 bases, in that order; junction bases with no gene match: 8. The CDR3 protein is CATSDPGTTQEQFF. In DNA form, the CDR3 reads TGTGCCACCAGTGATCCCGGGACTACGCAAGAGCAGTTCTTC.

This clonotype was picked up a small number of times. The chain employs TRBV19 and TRBJ2-1; no definite D call. With 3 bases removed from V and 2 bases from J, the gap between germline ends came to 14 bases. The CDR3 spans 16 residues. Germline V gives CDR1 LNHDA, CDR2 SQIVND (reference sequence). The CDR3 bases are TGTGCCAGTAGTATTGAGGACCGAGACCCCTACAATGAGCAGTTCTTC. It translates to CASSIEDRDPYNEQFF. Full variable domain (outside the CDR3, taken from reference TRBV19 and TRBJ2-1): DGGITQSPKYLFRKEGQNVTLSCEQNLNHDAMYWYRQDPGQGLRLIYYSQIVNDFQKGDIAEGYSVSREKKESFPLTVTSAQKNPTAFYLCASSIEDRDPYNEQFFGPGTRLTVL.

This chain connects TRBV12-3 or TRBV12-4 to TRBJ1-1; no definite D call. V dropped 10 bases and J dropped 1 base, with 4 bases sitting between them. The CDR3 has 10 residues. CDR3 protein: CATANTEAFF. The CDR3, as DNA: TGTGCCACTGCGAACACTGAAGCTTTCTTT.

This clonotype was detected a few times. The chain couples TRBV7-2 to TRBJ2-1, with D possibly matching TRBD1 (5 bases). V gave up 2 bases and J gave up 7 bases, with 9 bases separating them. The CDR3 extends over 13 amino acids. The germline V gene encodes CDR1 SGHTA and CDR2 FQGNSA. CDR3 DNA sequence: TGTGCCAGCAGCTTACAGGGTGAGAATGAGCAGTTCTTC. It translates to CASSLQGENEQFF.

This clonotype was picked up a small number of times. V gene TRBV12-3 or TRBV12-4 combines with J gene TRBJ1-2; D is ambiguous. V dropped 4 bases and J dropped 0 bases, with 9 bases sitting between them. This CDR3 region has 14 residues. CDR3: CASSSPPANYGYTF. Here the CDR3 DNA reads TGTGCCAGCAGTTCCCCTCCGGCTAACTATGGCTACACCTTC.

The DNA of the CDR3 is TGTGCCAGCAGTGCTTATGTGGCCTACGAGCAGTACGTC. Translating gives CASSAYVAYEQYV. The V call is TRBV2, the J call TRBJ2-7; D gene uncertain. CDR3 length equals 13 residues. Germline lookup yields CDR1 SNHLY and CDR2 FYNNEI. V was shortened by 4 bases and J by 2 bases, with 9 bases between the two germline ends.

The chain employs TRBV28 and TRBJ1-1, with D unresolved. This CDR3 contains 12 residues. V was pared by 7 bases and J by 4 bases, with 10 bases between. CDR1 MDHEN and CDR2 SYDVKM come from the germline V gene. CDR3 sequence (DNA): TGTGCCAGCACCAGACCCGGCACTGAAGCTTTCTTT. Encoded protein: CASTRPGTEAFF.

This clonotype appeared many times. This chain's CDR3 is CASRSLAGGREQFF. In nucleotides, the CDR3 is TGTGCCAGCAGATCATTAGCGGGAGGACGTGAGCAGTTCTTC. The chain recombines TRBV7-2 with TRBJ2-1; 10 nucleotides line up with TRBD2. CDR1 SGHTA and CDR2 FQGNSA come from the germline V gene. Trimming removed 6 bases from V and 9 bases from J; junction bases left unmatched: 8. CDR3 length: 14 residues.

The chain employs TRBV7-9 and TRBJ2-1, with D hard to call. The CDR3 runs 15 residues. Trimming removed 11 bases from V and 3 bases from J, with 20 bases in between. CDR1 and CDR2 from the germline V gene are SEHNR and FQNEAQ (reference sequence). This CDR3 is CAALPPGAVYNEQFF. The CDR3 nucleotides read TGTGCCGCCCTTCCCCCTGGAGCAGTCTACAATGAGCAGTTCTTC.

This clonotype was counted between two and nine times. The chain employs TRBV20-1 and TRBJ2-3; 7 positions match TRBD2. In germline, CDR1 is DFQATT, CDR2 SNEGSKA (reference sequence). Trimming took 4 bases from V and 6 from J; bases not matched to a gene: 7. This CDR3 spans 13 amino acids. The CDR3 reads CSANSGGGDTQYF. The CDR3 nucleotides are TGCAGTGCTAATTCGGGAGGTGGGGATACGCAGTATTTT.